These T cell receptor beta chains were read from a single sample in a study of T cells in Graves' hyperthyroidism and ophthalmopathy. TCRdb fed the multiplex PCR reads into MiXCR, producing one record per CDR3 protein. The repertoire holds 300,000 to 500,000 distinct CDR3 sequences, with around an eighth as singletons. Sequencing input: blood. The receptors were gathered from a man in his fifties or sixties with Graves' ophthalmopathy. CDR3s leave out the opening cysteine and the closing phenylalanine or tryptophan.

v_call	j_call	cdr3_length	cdr3_aa
TRBV11-3	TRBJ2-5	15	ASSPRGDRGPRETQY
TRBV3-1	TRBJ2-7	11	ASSPDRYYEQY
TRBV20-1	TRBJ1-2	11	SARVDRPYGYT
TRBV28	TRBJ2-3	14	ASSPLDRGYTDTQY
TRBV19	TRBJ1-5	13	ASNLMGGPNQPQH
TRBV7-2	TRBJ2-3	14	ASSLLGQGDPGSQY
TRBV7-9	TRBJ2-1	13	ASSLGLQNFNEQF
TRBV11-2	TRBJ2-3	12	ASTMTLGADTQY
TRBV6-6	TRBJ1-3	15	ASSYSATLRSGNTIY
TRBV19	TRBJ1-1	12	ASSNRQGASEAF
TRBV30	TRBJ2-7	10	AWGLAVYEQY
TRBV2	TRBJ2-1	11	ASSDQGGNEQF
TRBV3-1	TRBJ1-1	12	ASSTRGWDTEAF
TRBV27	TRBJ2-7	13	ASSSATGVVNEQY
TRBV30	TRBJ2-2	13	AWSRRTPNTGELF